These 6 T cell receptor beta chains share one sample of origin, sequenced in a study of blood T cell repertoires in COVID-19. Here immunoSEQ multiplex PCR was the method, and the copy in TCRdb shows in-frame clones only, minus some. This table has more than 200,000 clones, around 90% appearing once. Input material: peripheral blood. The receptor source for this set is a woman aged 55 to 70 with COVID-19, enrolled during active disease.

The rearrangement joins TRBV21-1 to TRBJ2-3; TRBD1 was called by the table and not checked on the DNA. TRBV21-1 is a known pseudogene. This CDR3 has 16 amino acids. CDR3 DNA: TGTGCCAGCAGCCAGGGACAGGGGAAACGCGCAGATACGCAGTATTTT. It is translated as CASSQGQGKRADTQYF.

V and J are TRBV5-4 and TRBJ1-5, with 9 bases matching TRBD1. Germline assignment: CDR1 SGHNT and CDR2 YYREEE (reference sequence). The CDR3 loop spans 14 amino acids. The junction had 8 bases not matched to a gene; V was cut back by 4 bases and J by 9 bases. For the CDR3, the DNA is TGTGCCAGCAGCCCGGGACAGGGTGTCTCGCCCCAGCATTTT. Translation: CASSPGQGVSPQHF.

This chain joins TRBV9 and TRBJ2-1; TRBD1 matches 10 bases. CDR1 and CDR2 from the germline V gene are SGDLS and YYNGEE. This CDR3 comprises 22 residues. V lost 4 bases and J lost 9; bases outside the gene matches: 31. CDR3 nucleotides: TGTGCCAGCAGCCACATAAGGCTCGGGACAGGGGAAGGTCTAGCCCTGTGCGGTGAGCAGTTCTTC. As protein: CASSHIRLGTGEGLALCGEQFF.

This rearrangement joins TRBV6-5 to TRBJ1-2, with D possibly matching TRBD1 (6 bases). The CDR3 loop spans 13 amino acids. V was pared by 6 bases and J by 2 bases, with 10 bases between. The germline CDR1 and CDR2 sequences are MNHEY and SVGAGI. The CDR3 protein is CASRDSANYGYTF. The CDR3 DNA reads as TGTGCCAGCAGGGACAGCGCCAACTATGGCTACACCTTC.

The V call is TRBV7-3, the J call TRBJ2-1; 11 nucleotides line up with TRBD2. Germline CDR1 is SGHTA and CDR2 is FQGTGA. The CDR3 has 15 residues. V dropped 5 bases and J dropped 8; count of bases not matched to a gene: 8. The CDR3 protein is CASSISGRAGDEQFF. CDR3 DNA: TGTGCCAGCAGCATTAGCGGGAGGGCGGGGGATGAGCAGTTCTTC.

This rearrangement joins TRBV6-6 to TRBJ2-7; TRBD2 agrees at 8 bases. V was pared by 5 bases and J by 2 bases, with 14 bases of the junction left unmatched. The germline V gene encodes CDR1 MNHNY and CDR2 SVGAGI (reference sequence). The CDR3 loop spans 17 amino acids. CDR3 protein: CASSRGGVIAGPYEQYF. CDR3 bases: TGTGCCAGCAGTCGGGGAGGGGTAATAGCGGGGCCCTACGAGCAGTACTTC.